These 9 T cell receptor beta chains share one sample of origin, sequenced in a study of T cell responses to AZD1222 COVID-19 vaccine. Only in-frame clones appear in the TCRdb table, and some are missing; sequencing was by immunoSEQ multiplex PCR. This sample has about 130,000 clones, with just over 85% found just once. This sample comprised peripheral blood, obtained on day 0 of AZD1222 vaccination. These receptors came from an adult in good health.

V is TRBV3-1 (or the pseudogene TRBV3-2) and J is TRBJ1-3; TRBD1 might be the D (6 bases). Germline V CDR1 and CDR2: LGHDT, YNNKEL (reference sequence). V dropped 0 bases and J dropped 4 bases, with 10 bases sitting between them. CDR3 length equals 15 residues. CDR3 residues: CASSQEITGGNTIYF. The CDR3 bases are TGTGCCAGCAGCCAAGAAATCACAGGGGGAAACACCATATATTTT.

V usage is TRBV25-1 and J usage is TRBJ2-7; D uncertain. Trimming removed 1 base from V and 3 bases from J, with 10 bases in between. The CDR3 is 14 amino acids. Germline values: CDR1 MGHDK, CDR2 SYGVNS. CDR3: CASSESGLVYEQYF. The CDR3 DNA follows: TGTGCCAGCAGTGAATCTGGGCTCGTCTACGAGCAGTACTTC.

This chain connects TRBV7-6 to TRBJ2-2; TRBD1 agrees at 7 bases. From germline, CDR1 is SGHVS and CDR2 FNYEAQ. This CDR3 contains 17 residues. With 8 bases clipped from V and 1 base from J, the junction kept 13 bases outside the gene matches. The chain's CDR3 is CASSYSGQRLNTGELFF. CDR3 DNA sequence: TGTGCCAGCTCATACTCGGGACAGAGACTGAACACCGGGGAGCTGTTTTTT.

The count of this clone is one. The rearrangement links TRBV18 to TRBJ1-1; unclear D gene. CDR1 is KGHSH and CDR2 is LQKENI in the germline V gene. Deletions cut 5 bases from V and 1 base from J, with 8 bases between. CDR3 length: 13 amino acids. The CDR3 sequence is CASSAKGNTEAFF. In nucleotides, the CDR3 is TGTGCCAGCTCAGCAAAGGGGAACACTGAAGCTTTCTTT. Using reference TRBV18 and TRBJ1-1 for the parts outside the CDR3, the full variable domain is NAGVMQNPRHLVRRRGQEARLRCSPMKGHSHVYWYRQLPEEGLKFMVYLQKENIIDESGMPKERFSAEFPKEGPSILRIQQVVRGDSAAYFCASSAKGNTEAFFGQGTRLTVV.

The J gene is TRBJ1-3, the V gene TRBV5-6; D is undetermined. Germline V gene data show CDR1 as SGHDT and CDR2 as YYEEEE. The CDR3 runs 15 residues. Trimming left V 4 bases short and J 0 bases short, with 11 bases between. The CDR3 DNA reads TGTGCCAGCAGCCTCGGGATCGCCTCTGGAAACACCATATATTTT. It encodes CASSLGIASGNTIYF.

The rearrangement links TRBV5-1 to TRBJ2-1; 11 nucleotides agree with TRBD2. Per the germline V gene, CDR1 is SGHRS and CDR2 is YFSETQ. The trim removed 0 bases at V and 5 bases at J, leaving 1 base unmatched. The CDR3 covers 15 residues. CDR3: CASSLAGLADNEQFF. The CDR3 DNA sequence: TGCGCCAGCAGCTTGGCGGGACTAGCGGACAATGAGCAGTTCTTC.

This clone was observed a few times. V gene TRBV11-2 combines with J gene TRBJ2-2; 8 bases fit TRBD2. Germline V gene sequence: CDR1 SGHAT, CDR2 FQNNGV. J gave up 5 bases and V 3 bases, and 5 bases lay outside the gene matches. The CDR3 runs to 15 residues. Here the CDR3 DNA reads TGTGCCAGCAGCTTCGGTAGCGGGATGACCGGGGAGCTGTTTTTT. As protein: CASSFGSGMTGELFF.

This chain joins TRBV10-3 and TRBJ1-5; TRBD1 agrees at 8 bases. V dropped 4 bases and J dropped 3; count of bases not matched to a gene: 2. CDR1 is ENHRY, CDR2 SYGVKD, per germline. The CDR3 consists of 14 residues. The DNA of the CDR3 is TGTGCCATCAGTGGGACAGGGATCAATCAGCCCCAGCATTTT. Residues: CAISGTGINQPQHF.

J is TRBJ1-2 and V is TRBV6-6, with 7 bases fitting TRBD1. Germline CDR1 and CDR2: MNHNY and SVGAGI (reference sequence). V gave up 6 bases and J gave up 8 bases; unmatched junction bases: 9. The CDR3 has 13 residues. For the CDR3, the DNA is TGTGCCAGCAGGGGGGAGGGGGCGATCGGCTACACCTTC. It encodes CASRGEGAIGYTF.